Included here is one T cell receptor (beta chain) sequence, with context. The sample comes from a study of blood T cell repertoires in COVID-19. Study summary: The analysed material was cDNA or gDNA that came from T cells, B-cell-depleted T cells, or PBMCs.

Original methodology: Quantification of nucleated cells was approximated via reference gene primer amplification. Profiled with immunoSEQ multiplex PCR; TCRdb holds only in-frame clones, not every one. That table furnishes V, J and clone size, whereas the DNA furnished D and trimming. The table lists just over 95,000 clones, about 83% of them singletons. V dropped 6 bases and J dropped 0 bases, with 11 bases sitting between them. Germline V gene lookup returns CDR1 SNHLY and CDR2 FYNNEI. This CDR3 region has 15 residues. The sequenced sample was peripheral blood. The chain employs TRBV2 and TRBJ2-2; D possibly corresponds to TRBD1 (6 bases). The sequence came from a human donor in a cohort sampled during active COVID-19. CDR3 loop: CASSQDRTNTGELFF. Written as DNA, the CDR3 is TGTGCCAGCAGCCAAGACAGGACGAACACCGGGGAGCTGTTTTTT.